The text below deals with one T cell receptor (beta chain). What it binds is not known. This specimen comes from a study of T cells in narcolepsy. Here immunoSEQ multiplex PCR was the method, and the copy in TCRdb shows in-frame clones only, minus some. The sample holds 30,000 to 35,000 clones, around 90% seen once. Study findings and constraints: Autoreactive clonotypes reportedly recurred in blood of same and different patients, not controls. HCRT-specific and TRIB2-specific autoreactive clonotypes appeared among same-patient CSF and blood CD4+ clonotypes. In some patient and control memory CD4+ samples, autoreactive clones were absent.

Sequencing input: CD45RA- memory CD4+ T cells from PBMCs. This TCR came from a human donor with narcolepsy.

The CDR3 is CASIPGGGRGTQYF. The DNA for the CDR3 is TGTGCCAGCATCCCTGGAGGGGGTCGGGGGACCCAGTACTTC. The chain has TRBV7-3 and TRBJ2-5; the D call may be TRBD1 or TRBD2 (6 bases each). CDR1 SGHTA and CDR2 FQGTGA come from the germline V gene. CDR3 length equals 14 residues. V was clipped by 7 bases and J by 7 bases, with 19 bases between them. The whole variable domain, filled in from reference TRBV7-3 and TRBJ2-5, reads GAGVSQTPSNKVTEKGKYVELRCDPISGHTALYWYRQSLGQGPEFLIYFQGTGAADDSGLPNDRFFAVRPEGSVSTLKIQRTERGDSAVYLCASIPGGGRGTQYFGPGTRLLVL.